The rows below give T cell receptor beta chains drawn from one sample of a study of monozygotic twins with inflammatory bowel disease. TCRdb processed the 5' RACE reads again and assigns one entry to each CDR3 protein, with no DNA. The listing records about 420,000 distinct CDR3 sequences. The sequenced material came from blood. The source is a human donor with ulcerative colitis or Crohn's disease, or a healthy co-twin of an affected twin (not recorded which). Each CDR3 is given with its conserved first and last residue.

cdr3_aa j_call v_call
CASSPPRPRLGAGELFF TRBJ2-2 TRBV28
CASSFGGTRSGANVLTF TRBJ2-6 TRBV5-1
CASSLLKRLAGGGSYNEQFF TRBJ2-1 TRBV14
CSARVSGGARETQYF TRBJ2-5 TRBV20-1
CSATGALRGLTEAFF TRBJ1-1 TRBV20-1
CASSYGAGSYEQYF TRBJ2-7 TRBV11-3
CASSLDPDSFYEQYF TRBJ2-7 TRBV7-6
CASSLSGEPYNEQFF TRBJ2-1 TRBV11-3
CSVGVATQPTETQYF TRBJ2-5 TRBV29-1
CAISEPPGQGAWGIQYF TRBJ2-4 TRBV10-3
CASSPHRGPGTSGYTDTQYF TRBJ2-3 TRBV3-1